In this sample, the clone carrying this T cell receptor beta chain turned up many times. The antigen remains undetermined. The data originate from a study of blood T cells in healthy people across ages. Study results and caveats: Leaving the PBMCs unsorted stopped any conclusive comparison of naive versus antigen-experienced cells.

Researchers collected around 10 milliliters of peripheral blood from every single donor. Alongside a J-beta primer mix, a sample-barcoded 5' primer served in a second PCR lasting 7 to 11 cycles. TCRdb used MiXCR to reprocess the 5' RACE reads, holding one entry per CDR3 protein. The sample has around 1,500,000 distinct CDR3 sequences, 28% seen once. This CDR3 has 14 residues. Germline V gene data show CDR1 as SQVTM and CDR2 as ANQGSEA. V was clipped by 6 bases and J by 2 bases, with 16 bases between them. The gene calls are TRBV29-1 and TRBJ2-5; weak D call: TRBD1 (5 bases). The material sequenced was blood. The TCR was taken from a woman aged 25 to 39 in good health. The CDR3 DNA is TGCAGCGTCGAGAAACAGGCGATACAAGAGACCCAGTACTTC. This sequence encodes CSVEKQAIQETQYF.